Below are 21 T cell receptor beta chains sequenced from a single sample in a study of OX40 agonist ivuxolimab in advanced cancers. Libraries were prepared by immunoSEQ multiplex PCR; TCRdb keeps only in-frame clonotypes and omits some of them. The sample lists roughly 79,000 clones, over 80% occurring once. The starting material was CD4+ or CD8+ T cells sorted from blood, obtained in a trial of the OX40 agonist ivuxolimab. Every receptor here comes from an adult with an advanced solid tumor such as melanoma, head and neck, liver or kidney cancer.

The rearrangement joins TRBV19 to TRBJ2-2, with TRBD1 matching over 9 bases. Germline V gives CDR1 LNHDA, CDR2 SQIVND (reference sequence). The CDR3 has 15 amino acids. V lost 6 bases to trimming and J lost 7 bases; unmatched junction nucleotides: 9. CDR3 nucleotide sequence: TGTGCCAGTAGCAGACAGGGGGGAGTGGTCGGGGAGCTGTTTTTT. Translation gives CASSRQGGVVGELFF.

This clone was counted a single time. The chain is built from TRBV7-2 and TRBJ2-7; no reliable D call. Germline V gene lookup returns CDR1 SGHTA and CDR2 FQGNSA. The CDR3 length is 12 residues. Trimming removed 2 bases at V and 1 base at J, with 3 bases between. This CDR3 reads CASSLMSYEQYF. CDR3 sequence (DNA): TGTGCCAGCAGCTTAATGTCCTACGAGCAGTACTTC.

The V and J genes are TRBV6-1 and TRBJ1-4; no reliable D call. The CDR3 loop spans 15 amino acids. Germline V gives CDR1 MNHNS, CDR2 SASEGT. Trimming took 4 bases from V and 7 from J, leaving 16 bases between them. The CDR3, as DNA: TGTGCCAGCAGTGTAATGGGCGGAAATACTGAAAAACTGTTTTTT. Encoded protein: CASSVMGGNTEKLFF.

The chain joins TRBV11-3 to TRBJ2-1; no firm D call. Between the trimmed V and J ends, which lost 1 base and 9 bases, there was a span of 7 bases. Looked up from germline, CDR1 is SGHNT and CDR2 is YENEEA. The CDR3 covers 12 residues. Here the CDR3 DNA reads TGTGCCAGCAGCTTAGTTCCAGGTGAGCAGTTCTTC. Its protein is CASSLVPGEQFF.

The chain links TRBV4-2 to TRBJ2-7; 11 positions agree with TRBD2. This CDR3 is 15 amino acids long. CDR1 and CDR2 from the germline V gene are LGHNA and YNFKEQ. Losses at the gene ends were 6 bases for V and 2 bases for J; bases not matched to a gene: 6. The CDR3 loop is CASRLATSGAYEQYF. CDR3 in DNA: TGTGCCAGCAGGCTCGCGACTAGCGGGGCCTACGAGCAGTACTTC.

This chain connects TRBV27 to TRBJ2-5; 7 nucleotides match TRBD1. The CDR3 runs 13 residues. Trimming at V came to 4 bases and at J to 5 bases, leaving 4 bases not matched to a gene. CDR1 is MNHEY, CDR2 SMNVEV, per germline (reference sequence). This CDR3 is CASSSTGLETQYF. The CDR3 DNA follows: TGTGCCAGCAGTTCGACAGGGTTGGAGACCCAGTACTTC.

The CDR3 spells CASSPSWPNTGELFF. CDR3 DNA sequence: TGTGCCAGCAGCCCCAGCTGGCCTAACACCGGGGAGCTGTTTTTT. The chain employs TRBV7-9 and TRBJ2-2, with D hard to call. CDR1 and CDR2 (germline): SEHNR, FQNEAQ (reference sequence). V was cut by 5 bases and J by 2 bases, with 12 bases left in between. CDR3 length: 15 residues.

The V call is TRBV19, the J call TRBJ1-3, with D maybe TRBD1 (6 bases). Trimming cost V 6 bases and J 2 bases, with 14 bases left between them. This CDR3 is 15 amino acids long. CDR1 and CDR2 from the germline V gene are LNHDA and SQIVND (reference sequence). CDR3 in DNA: TGTGCCAGTAGGTTTACGGGGGCGCCTGGAAACACCATATATTTT. Its translation: CASRFTGAPGNTIYF.

The V and J genes are TRBV4-3 and TRBJ2-3; D is undetermined. The germline V and J ends were trimmed by 0 bases and 0 bases, with 10 bases remaining between them. The CDR3 is 16 amino acids. Germline CDR1 LGHNA, CDR2 YSLEER. The CDR3: CASSQDGYSSTDTQYF. The CDR3 nucleotides are TGCGCCAGCAGCCAAGATGGGTACTCTAGCACAGATACGCAGTATTTT.

The chain uses TRBV7-2 and TRBJ1-2; maybe TRBD1 (6 bases). V was cut by 5 bases and J by 4 bases, with 17 bases left in between. This CDR3 has 15 residues. Germline V gene lookup returns CDR1 SGHTA and CDR2 FQGNSA. The CDR3 DNA reads as TGTGCCAGCAGCGGGAGGGGGTCTTCGGGCTATGGCTACACCTTC. Translating it yields CASSGRGSSGYGYTF.

V and J are TRBV6-6 and TRBJ2-2, with a weak D call TRBD1 (5 bases). Germline V gene sequence: CDR1 MNHNY, CDR2 SVGAGI (reference sequence). CDR3 size: 15 residues. V was trimmed by 5 bases and J by 0 bases, leaving 10 bases between them. The CDR3 protein is CASSPGQTNTGELFF. The CDR3 region has the DNA TGTGCCAGCAGTCCTGGACAAACGAACACCGGGGAGCTGTTTTTT.

V and J are TRBV7-9 and TRBJ2-5, with D maybe TRBD2 (7 bases). CDR3 length: 15 residues. The V and J ends lost 1 base and 5 bases respectively, with 14 bases between them. The germline gives CDR1 SEHNR, CDR2 FQNEAQ (reference sequence). CDR3 residues: CASSLGGGTGETQYF. The CDR3 DNA reads TGTGCCAGCAGCTTAGGCGGGGGCACGGGGGAGACCCAGTACTTC.

CDR3 amino acids: CASGQGGVGEQFF. The DNA for the CDR3 is TGTGCCAGTGGACAGGGTGGTGTTGGTGAGCAGTTCTTC. The chain employs TRBV28 and TRBJ2-1; 8 nucleotides line up with TRBD1. The J segment lost 9 bases and the V segment lost 9 bases, leaving 10 bases of the junction unmatched. Germline CDR1 and CDR2: MDHEN and SYDVKM. This CDR3 contains 13 residues.

The chain links TRBV14 to TRBJ2-2; unclear D gene. V shed 4 bases and J shed 5 bases, with 5 bases lying between them. The length of the CDR3 is 12 residues. Germline CDR1 SGHDN, CDR2 FVKESK. The CDR3 DNA follows: TGTGCCAGCAGCCTGAGTACCGGGGAGCTGTTTTTT. Protein: CASSLSTGELFF.

The chain couples TRBV7-3 to TRBJ2-1; 8 bases match TRBD2. The CDR3 covers 14 residues. The germline V gene encodes CDR1 SGHTA and CDR2 FQGTGA. The trim removed 2 bases at V and 5 bases at J, leaving 2 bases unmatched. CDR3 amino acids: CASSLYSGDNEQFF. The CDR3 DNA reads as TGTGCCAGCAGCTTATATAGCGGGGACAATGAGCAGTTCTTC.

This CDR3 reads CASSSLPHRPNYGYTF. The CDR3 DNA reads TGTGCCAGCAGTTCCCTCCCCCACCGACCCAACTATGGCTACACCTTC. The chain uses TRBV7-6 and TRBJ1-2; D is unclear. This CDR3 spans 16 amino acids. The V and J ends lost 6 bases and 2 bases respectively, with 19 bases between them. Germline assignment: CDR1 SGHVS and CDR2 FNYEAQ.

This chain uses TRBV2 with TRBJ2-1, with a possible D match to TRBD2 (6 bases). Trimming removed 0 bases at V and 7 bases at J, with 7 bases between. Germline loops: CDR1 SNHLY, CDR2 FYNNEI. This CDR3 is built from 13 residues. The chain's CDR3 is CASSEAEGNEQFF. The CDR3 DNA reads as TGTGCCAGCAGTGAAGCGGAGGGAAATGAGCAGTTCTTC.

This sequence joins TRBV6-6 and TRBJ1-2, with TRBD1 as a possible D gene (6 bases). Per the germline V gene, CDR1 is MNHNY and CDR2 is SVGAGI (reference sequence). The CDR3 is 13 residues long. The V gene lost 7 bases and the J gene lost 4 bases, with 13 bases spanning the gap. The CDR3 sequence: CASIGGAGYGYTF. CDR3 nucleotide sequence: TGTGCCAGCATTGGGGGGGCAGGCTATGGCTACACCTTC.

This rearrangement joins TRBV2 to TRBJ1-1; D may be TRBD1 (6 bases). In germline, CDR1 is SNHLY, CDR2 FYNNEI. The CDR3 has 14 residues. V lost 7 bases and J lost 1, with 13 bases in between. The CDR3 DNA follows: TGTGCCAGCACCTGGGGGCGGGAGAACACTGAAGCTTTCTTT. Its translation: CASTWGRENTEAFF.

The chain has TRBV2 and TRBJ1-1; D is possibly TRBD1 (5 bases). The CDR3 is 14 residues long. The ends were cut back, 1 base at V and 3 bases at J, with 9 bases in the middle. Germline V lookup: CDR1 SNHLY, CDR2 FYNNEI. The CDR3 loop reads CASSEDGADTEAFF. In DNA, the CDR3 is TGTGCCAGCAGTGAAGACGGGGCAGACACTGAAGCTTTCTTT.

The CDR3 is CASSYLAGPDTQYF. Written as DNA, the CDR3 is TGTGCCAGCAGTTACCTAGCGGGCCCAGATACGCAGTATTTT. The V call is TRBV6-6, the J call TRBJ2-3; 8 bases agree with TRBD2. The CDR3 loop spans 14 amino acids. Germline values: CDR1 MNHNY, CDR2 SVGAGI (reference sequence). V shed 2 bases and J 4 bases; nucleotides not matched to a gene: 2.